This TCR beta chain appears in the sequencing data of a study of CD8 T cells in Susac syndrome. Findings of the study overall: The relatively small number of individuals in the TCR sequencing and HLA analysis was acknowledged by the study.

Reverse transcription of 0.5 to 1 ug RNA was performed with random hexamers. The CDR3 of TCR beta was amplified by immunoSEQ multiplex PCR across 54 Vbeta and 13 Jbeta. In TCRdb, the immunoSEQ multiplex PCR reads were re-called with MiXCR into one record per CDR3 protein. This sample has some 150,000 distinct CDR3 sequences; roughly 95% occur once, and the top ten carry over 0.07%. Germline V CDR1 and CDR2: DFQATT, SNEGSKA (reference sequence). The CDR3 consists of 16 residues. The V and J ends lost 6 bases and 0 bases, in that order; junction bases with no gene match: 6. Turning to this clonotype: The antigen is unknown.

The gene calls are TRBV20-1 and TRBJ2-1; TRBD2 matches 12 bases. This TCR was sampled from a human donor in good health. Sequenced input: CD4+ T cells from PBMCs. For the CDR3, the DNA is TGCAGTGCCCCCGGACTAGCGGGAAACTCCTACAATGAGCAGTTCTTC. It is translated as CSAPGLAGNSYNEQFF.